This T cell receptor beta chain was recorded in a study of blood T cells in healthy people across ages (dated by TCRdb to about 2015). Broadly, across the study: In model experiments, roughly one uniquely barcoded TCR beta cDNA molecule per two T cells was captured by template switching. The study measured age-related changes in TCR beta repertoire diversity using deep sequencing normalized with unique cDNA molecular identifiers. Donors were grouped into four age groups: young (average roughly 15 years), middle-aged (approximately 41), aged (approximately 58) and long-lived (about 90). Donors of different ages were randomly distributed across sequencing lanes to avoid experimental bias. Two additional independent replicas of 1 million unique cDNA reads from the same blood draw were analyzed for two donors (one aged 18 to 29 and one aged 80 or older). What the authors observed across the whole study: Estimates of total diversity based on one million sequenced T cells were considered lower bounds and underestimates. The CMV infection status of donors was not known, potentially confounding age-related changes in expanded clonotypes. A strong correlation was found between observed TCR beta diversity and the percentage of naive T cells measured by flow cytometry. Compared with the aged group, more naive CD4+ T cells, fewer expanded clones and increased TCR diversity were shown by the long-lived group, suggesting age selection. Since profiling was done on bulk unsorted PBMCs, naive and antigen-experienced compartments could not be conclusively compared. As age increased, observed TCR beta diversity per million T cells dropped in a roughly linear way, and a significant reduction was already evident by age 40.

To note about this clonotype: The antigen it binds to is not known. No qualities accompany the bases; no much larger clone lies one base away.

Unmatched junction bases come to 13, with V trimmed by 4 bases and J by 5 bases. The germline V gene encodes CDR1 MNHEY and CDR2 SMNVEV (reference sequence). The CDR3 spans 16 residues, from the cysteine through the phenylalanine. The CDR3 DNA has 48 bases and is translated from base 1. Libraries came from 5' RACE. Sequencing used an Illumina HiSeq 2500. A second PCR of about 7 to 12 cycles was run with a J-beta primer mix and a sample-barcoded 5' primer. A unique molecular identifier was introduced onto each TCR beta cDNA molecule by a template-switch 5' adaptor carrying 12 random nucleotides. Each sample yielded at least 2.5 million CDR3-containing paired-end reads. First-strand cDNA synthesis was performed from all RNA using the Mint cDNA synthesis kit, with priming by a TRBC-specific oligonucleotide. After uracil-DNA glycosylase treatment, a first 18-cycle PCR used universal primers M1SS and BC2_uni_R on all cDNA. Per the original workflow: For normalization, 1 million high-quality reads were randomly selected from each sample, with every read carrying a distinct molecular identifier. Instead of being binned into consensus sequences, reads with shared molecular identifiers were discarded. MiTCR, set to a Q25 quality threshold and the strictest error-elimination algorithm, was used for CDR3 identification, clonotype clustering and error correction. Lower-bound total TCR beta diversity was estimated with a nonparametric unseen species model using Euler transformation. TCRdb reworked the public reads: Q25 trimming with fastp, MiXCR clone assembly, productive beta chains retained. Rows with a matching CDR3 protein are joined into one entry that keeps the most common DNA and genes. These V and J calls rely on TCRdb rather than the paper's analysis. Across this sample there are about 620,000 distinct CDR3 sequences, with 52% seen only once. The ten most abundant clones make up roughly 12% of the sample.

The 39 donors, aged about 6 to 95 years, were systemically healthy Caucasian individuals from Russia. Each donor gave 8.5 to 10 milliliters of peripheral blood, collected into EDTA-treated Vacutainer tubes. Ficoll-Paque density-gradient centrifugation was used to isolate PBMCs, with at least 7 million per sample. Trizol reagent was used to extract total RNA from the PBMCs, yielding at least 5 micrograms per sample. The percentages of naive CD45RAhigh/CD27high T cells were determined by flow cytometry on a PBMC aliquot from every donor. Sequenced input: blood. The chain couples TRBV27 to TRBJ2-7, and 8 bases in between align with TRBD2. The clonotype comes from a woman of 80 years or more in good health. The CDR3 amino acid sequence is: CASSWTSRTVNNEQYF. The nucleotides are TGTGCCAGCAGTTGGACTAGCAGAACAGTCAACAACGAGCAGTACTTC.